A selection of T cell receptor beta chains follows, all from one sample in a study of naive and memory T cell subsets. TCRdb analysed the UMI-ligation and nested PCR reads with MiXCR anew, one entry per CDR3 protein. The repertoire holds some 10,000 distinct CDR3 sequences, with less than 7% as singletons. The sequenced sample consisted of CD4+ TEMRA cells from blood. Every receptor here comes from a human donor in good health. Both conserved end residues are part of each CDR3. The D gene is left open where the match is weak. Clone size is stated in some rows and not others, as once, few, many or a class when expanded.

V: TRBV7-2; length: 15; D: TRBD2; J: TRBJ2-1; size: many; DNA: TGTGCCAGCAGCCTACAAGCGGGGGCGGGGAATGAGCAGTTCTTC; CDR3: CASSLQAGAGNEQFF
V: TRBV5-1; length: 14; D: -; J: TRBJ2-7; size: -; DNA: TGCGCCAGCAGCCGTACCGGGACCTCCTACGAGCAGTACTTC; CDR3: CASSRTGTSYEQYF
V: TRBV10-3; length: 12; D: -; J: TRBJ2-1; size: many; DNA: TGTGCCACCCGCGGGCAGCACAATGAGCAGTTCTTC; CDR3: CATRGQHNEQFF
V: TRBV19; length: 15; D: -; J: TRBJ1-5; size: -; DNA: TGTGCCAGTAGTATTTCGCTGACTGGCAATCAGCCCCAGCATTTT; CDR3: CASSISLTGNQPQHF
V: TRBV19; length: 15; D: -; J: TRBJ1-1; size: -; DNA: TGTGCCAGTACCCTGACTCCGAGAAAGAACACTGAAGCTTTCTTT; CDR3: CASTLTPRKNTEAFF
V: TRBV20-1; length: 15; D: -; J: TRBJ1-1; size: many; DNA: TGCAGTGCGGATCCCTGGACCTGGCGGGGGACTGAAGCTTTCTTT; CDR3: CSADPWTWRGTEAFF
V: TRBV20-1; length: 13; D: -; J: TRBJ2-5; size: many; DNA: TGCAGTGCTAGAGATCTGAGTCAAGAGACCCAGTACTTC; CDR3: CSARDLSQETQYF
V: TRBV12-3/TRBV12-4; length: 13; D: -; J: TRBJ1-1; size: many; DNA: TGTGCCAGCAGCAGACACGAGAACACTGAAGCTTTCTTT; CDR3: CASSRHENTEAFF
V: TRBV20-1; length: 15; D: -; J: TRBJ2-3; size: many; DNA: TGCAGTGCTAGAACGTGGGCCTCTGGCACAGATACGCAGTATTTT; CDR3: CSARTWASGTDTQYF
V: TRBV29-1; length: 14; D: TRBD1; J: TRBJ1-2; size: many; DNA: TGCAGCGTCGACAAGGGACAGGGGTCTCCCGGCTACACCTTC; CDR3: CSVDKGQGSPGYTF
V: TRBV20-1; length: 15; D: -; J: TRBJ1-6; size: many; DNA: TGCAGTGCTAGATTCTCGGGAGTTCTTGATTCACCCCTCCACTTT; CDR3: CSARFSGVLDSPLHF
V: TRBV3-1; length: 15; D: -; J: TRBJ1-1; size: many; DNA: TGTGCCAGCAGCCAAGATTTGGGGAGGCGGACTGAAGCTTTCTTT; CDR3: CASSQDLGRRTEAFF
V: TRBV15; length: 13; D: TRBD2; J: TRBJ2-7; size: many; DNA: TGTGCCACCAGCCGGACTAGCGGGAACGAGCAGTACTTC; CDR3: CATSRTSGNEQYF
V: TRBV7-9; length: 15; D: TRBD1; J: TRBJ1-1; size: many; DNA: TGTGCCAGCAGCCTAGTAGGGGGCGCAGCCACTGAAGCTTTCTTT; CDR3: CASSLVGGAATEAFF
V: TRBV20-1; length: 15; D: -; J: TRBJ2-1; size: many; DNA: TGCAGTGCACCCCGAGGGGGGAGCTCCTACAATGAGCAGTTCTTC; CDR3: CSAPRGGSSYNEQFF
V: TRBV5-1; length: 15; D: -; J: TRBJ2-6; size: many; DNA: TGCGCCAGCAGCTTGGTCGGTGACGGGGCCAACGTCCTGACTTTC; CDR3: CASSLVGDGANVLTF
V: TRBV21-1; length: 12; D: -; J: TRBJ2-7; size: many; DNA: TGTGCCAGCAGCAAATTGGCCTACGAGCAGTACTTC; CDR3: CASSKLAYEQYF
V: TRBV20-1; length: 13; D: TRBD1; J: TRBJ1-2; size: few; DNA: TGCAGTGCTAGAGATGGGACAGAAGATGGCTACACCTTC; CDR3: CSARDGTEDGYTF
V: TRBV6-2/TRBV6-3; length: 14; D: -; J: TRBJ2-7; size: many; DNA: TGTGCCAGCAGTTACGGGGGAAGTCCCTACGAGCAGTACTTC; CDR3: CASSYGGSPYEQYF
V: TRBV6-2/TRBV6-3; length: 17; D: -; J: TRBJ1-5; size: -; DNA: TGTGCCAGCAGTTCCCATGGGGCCGGGACACACAATCAGCCCCAGCATTTT; CDR3: CASSSHGAGTHNQPQHF
V: TRBV29-1; length: 14; D: -; J: TRBJ1-1; size: many; DNA: TGCAGCGTCTGGCCCTTTAAGGGGGACACTGAAGCTTTCTTT; CDR3: CSVWPFKGDTEAFF
V: TRBV19; length: 17; D: TRBD1; J: TRBJ2-4; size: -; DNA: TGTGCCAGTAGTATCCGAGGGACAGCCTTAGCCAAAAACATTCAGTACTTC; CDR3: CASSIRGTALAKNIQYF
V: TRBV20-1; length: 13; D: -; J: TRBJ2-5; size: few; DNA: TGCAGTGCCGGCACCCATGGCCAAGAGACCCAGTACTTC; CDR3: CSAGTHGQETQYF
V: TRBV19; length: 14; D: -; J: TRBJ2-7; size: -; DNA: TGTGCCAGTAGTGACACAGGTGCGGCGCGGGAGCAGTACTTC; CDR3: CASSDTGAAREQYF
V: TRBV20-1; length: 14; D: -; J: TRBJ1-1; size: many; DNA: TGCAGTGCTAGAGCGGCGGGCCTGAACACTGAAGCTTTCTTT; CDR3: CSARAAGLNTEAFF
V: TRBV20-1; length: 15; D: TRBD2; J: TRBJ2-1; size: many; DNA: TGCAGTGCTAGGATGGCGGGAGGGCCGCACAATGAGCAGTTCTTC; CDR3: CSARMAGGPHNEQFF
V: TRBV7-6; length: 13; D: -; J: TRBJ1-5; size: many; DNA: TGTGCCAGCAGCAACGGTCGGGAGCGGCCCCAGCATTTT; CDR3: CASSNGRERPQHF
V: TRBV6-6; length: 15; D: TRBD2; J: TRBJ2-5; size: many; DNA: TGTGCCAGCAGTTTGACTAGCGGGAGGCGGGAGACCCAGTACTTC; CDR3: CASSLTSGRRETQYF
V: TRBV7-9; length: 17; D: TRBD2; J: TRBJ2-2; size: few; DNA: TGTGCCAGCACCTCCCCCTCCCGGGAGGCGAACACCGGGGAGCTGTTTTTT; CDR3: CASTSPSREANTGELFF
V: TRBV20-1; length: 13; D: -; J: TRBJ1-5; size: many; DNA: TGCAGTGCTAGGCGGCCGAACAATCAGCCCCAGCATTTT; CDR3: CSARRPNNQPQHF
V: TRBV18; length: 15; D: TRBD1; J: TRBJ1-1; size: few; DNA: TGTGCCAGCTCACGGGGGCAGGGGGGGAACACTGAAGCTTTCTTT; CDR3: CASSRGQGGNTEAFF
V: TRBV6-2/TRBV6-3; length: 14; D: -; J: TRBJ1-2; size: many; DNA: TGTGCCAGCAGTTCCTTGCGCCCTGGGGGCGGCTACACCTTC; CDR3: CASSSLRPGGGYTF
V: TRBV30; length: 15; D: TRBD2; J: TRBJ2-3; size: -; DNA: TGTGCCTGGAGTGTAAGGGAGGGAGCGGTAGATACGCAGTATTTT; CDR3: CAWSVREGAVDTQYF
V: TRBV5-6; length: 15; D: TRBD2; J: TRBJ2-7; size: -; DNA: TGTGCCAGCAGGTTTTCCGGGACTACAGCCTACGAGCAGTACTTC; CDR3: CASRFSGTTAYEQYF
V: TRBV6-5; length: 18; D: -; J: TRBJ1-2; size: many; DNA: TGTGCCAGCAGTTACTCGATGGGGTCCGACTATGTATCTACTGGCTACACCTTC; CDR3: CASSYSMGSDYVSTGYTF
V: TRBV6-6; length: 15; D: TRBD2; J: TRBJ2-3; size: few; DNA: TGTGCCAGCAGGCCACCTGCGCGGGGGAAAGATACGCAGTATTTT; CDR3: CASRPPARGKDTQYF
V: TRBV19; length: 14; D: -; J: TRBJ2-1; size: -; DNA: TGTGCCAGTAGCCCGACTGGCTCCTACAATGAGCAGTTCTTC; CDR3: CASSPTGSYNEQFF
V: TRBV18; length: 14; D: TRBD1; J: TRBJ1-6; size: many; DNA: TGTGCCAGCTCACTACAGGGGGGTAATTCACCCCTCCACTTT; CDR3: CASSLQGGNSPLHF
V: TRBV20-1; length: 14; D: TRBD2; J: TRBJ2-3; size: many; DNA: TGCAGTGCCCCGACTAGCGGTAGCACAGATACGCAGTATTTT; CDR3: CSAPTSGSTDTQYF
V: TRBV29-1; length: 11; D: -; J: TRBJ2-7; size: many; DNA: TGCAGCGGTGGGACAAGATACGAGCAGTACTTC; CDR3: CSGGTRYEQYF
V: TRBV28; length: 15; D: -; J: TRBJ1-6; size: many; DNA: TGTGCCAGCAGTCCCCCCCGGCAGGGATTCGCACCCCTCCACTTT; CDR3: CASSPPRQGFAPLHF
V: TRBV14; length: 15; D: -; J: TRBJ1-1; size: once; DNA: TGTGCCAGCAGCGGGCGACAGGAGAGAGGCACTGAAGCTTTCTTT; CDR3: CASSGRQERGTEAFF
V: TRBV27; length: 13; D: TRBD1; J: TRBJ2-7; size: many; DNA: TGTGCCAGCAGTCCGGACAGGGTATCCGAGCAGTACTTC; CDR3: CASSPDRVSEQYF
V: TRBV19; length: 14; D: TRBD2; J: TRBJ2-1; size: many; DNA: TGTGCCAGTAGGAGCGGGACCAGCTACAATGAGCAGTTCTTC; CDR3: CASRSGTSYNEQFF
V: TRBV20-1; length: 17; D: TRBD2; J: TRBJ2-3; size: many; DNA: TGCAGTGCTAAAACTAGCGGGAGGGTGTTTAGCACAGATACGCAGTATTTT; CDR3: CSAKTSGRVFSTDTQYF
V: TRBV3-1; length: 13; D: TRBD1; J: TRBJ1-5; size: many; DNA: TGTGCCAGCAGCCAAGACAGGGGGCAGCCCCAGCATTTT; CDR3: CASSQDRGQPQHF
V: TRBV6-6; length: 13; D: TRBD2; J: TRBJ2-7; size: many; DNA: TGTGCCAGCAGAAGCGGGACCCTCTACGAGCAGTACTTC; CDR3: CASRSGTLYEQYF
V: TRBV7-2; length: 12; D: -; J: TRBJ1-2; size: many; DNA: TGTGCCAGCAGCTTAGTATTCTATGGCTACACCTTC; CDR3: CASSLVFYGYTF
V: TRBV20-1; length: 18; D: TRBD2; J: TRBJ2-2; size: many; DNA: TGCAGTGCTAGAGATGGGAGTAGCGGGGGGGGGAACACCGGGGAGCTGTTTTTT; CDR3: CSARDGSSGGGNTGELFF
V: TRBV7-6; length: 15; D: -; J: TRBJ2-1; size: -; DNA: TGTGCCAGCAGCTTAGGGCTAGCAAAGGGGGATGAGCAGTTCTTC; CDR3: CASSLGLAKGDEQFF
V: TRBV7-9; length: 14; D: TRBD1; J: TRBJ2-2; size: -; DNA: TGTGCCAGCAGCTGGACAGGGGCCACCGGGGAGCTGTTTTTT; CDR3: CASSWTGATGELFF
V: TRBV19; length: 14; D: TRBD1; J: TRBJ2-7; size: many; DNA: TGTGCCAGTAGTAAGAGGACAGGGGAGTACGAGCAGTACTTC; CDR3: CASSKRTGEYEQYF
V: TRBV11-2; length: 16; D: -; J: TRBJ1-2; size: many; DNA: TGTGCCAGCAGCTCGTCCACGGGACGGATTAACTATGGCTACACCTTC; CDR3: CASSSSTGRINYGYTF